This T cell receptor (beta chain) was obtained from a study of regulatory T cells in long-lasting Graves disease. Trimming removed 2 bases from V and 8 bases from J, with 15 bases in between. In germline, CDR1 is LGHDT, CDR2 YNNKEL (reference sequence). This CDR3 spans 14 amino acids. Time point specified: newly diagnosed GD, antithyroid drugs for less than 3 months. PBMC RNA was the source of the TCR library. Arm-PCR with iRepertoire HTBI primers amplified the CDR3 regions for these TCR beta libraries. TCRdb analysed the multiplex PCR reads with MiXCR anew, one entry per CDR3 protein. Among a few hundred thousand distinct CDR3 sequences, roughly 18% were seen once, and the ten largest hold around 13%. This clonotype was observed at least ten times. The same data also went into a second study, on T cells in Graves' hyperthyroidism and ophthalmopathy.

This chain joins TRBV3-1 and TRBJ1-1; D ambiguous. The sequence was obtained from a woman in her 30s with Graves disease. Source: peripheral blood mononuclear cells (PBMCs), taken at new diagnosis, from a patient treated with antithyroid drugs. The CDR3 here is CASSQPHLGAEAFF. CDR3 DNA sequence: TGTGCCAGCAGCCAACCCCACTTGGGTGCCGAAGCTTTCTTT.